This TCR beta chain was retrieved from a study of T cells expressing NK-cell markers. Overall study: Of eight sequenced donors, seven were HCMV-seropositive and one HCMV-seronegative.

TCRdb processed the 5' RACE reads again and assigns one entry to each CDR3 protein, with no DNA. Recorded for this sample: a few hundred thousand distinct CDR3 sequences. From germline, CDR1 is MNHEY and CDR2 SVGAGI. The CDR3 contains 16 residues. V and J are TRBV6-5 and TRBJ2-1; TCRdb's D call, TRBD2, is unchecked because there is no DNA. Input material: blood T cells: a sorted CD56 or NKG2C T cell subset, CD4+ or CD8+ T cells, or bulk PBMC T cells (not recorded which). The receptor's source is a man aged 18-70 years in good health. CDR3 in amino acids: CASTDRASGGYNEQFF.